This T cell receptor (beta chain) comes out of a study of shared T cell receptors in the human thymus. The trim removed 0 bases at V and 5 bases at J, leaving 4 bases unmatched. This CDR3 has 17 residues. Germline assignment: CDR1 SGHRS and CDR2 YFSETQ. Measured with immunoSEQ multiplex PCR; TCRdb has only the in-frame clones, and not every one. This table holds some 640,000 clones, 80% to 90% found once. Separately, the same data were catalogued under a study of human thymus T cells. According to that study: During corrective heart surgery, resections were taken, and the thymus tissue came from them. Apparent skewing of V and J gene usage characterized both thymic and blood repertoires. Related research found strongly overlapping thymic repertoires in unrelated individuals.

V gene TRBV5-1 combines with J gene TRBJ2-1, with 14 bases aligning to TRBD2. The material sequenced was thymocytes. The clonotype was recovered from a boy in the first two years of life with a congenital heart defect. CDR3 DNA: TGCGCCAGCAGCTTGGCGGGACTAGCGGGAGTTCACAATGAGCAGTTCTTC. Translating gives CASSLAGLAGVHNEQFF.